A single sample gave rise to the 2 T cell receptor beta chains below, sequenced in a study of T cells after yellow fever vaccination. TCRdb called the 5' RACE reads again in MiXCR, with one record for every CDR3 protein. The table includes about 340,000 distinct CDR3 sequences, about 8.7% detected once. The source was PBMCs, collected on the day of the first yellow fever vaccination. These receptors were collected from a man younger than 35 who received the YFV17D yellow fever vaccine.

The CDR3 region is CASSLGLAREQYF. The CDR3 region has the DNA TGCGCCAGCAGCTTGGGACTAGCTCGCGAGCAGTACTTC. The chain combines TRBV5-1 with TRBJ2-7, with 7 nucleotides matching TRBD2. The V gene end was trimmed by 0 bases and the J gene end by 6 bases; junction bases not matched to a gene: 3. The CDR3 extends over 13 amino acids. The germline CDR1 and CDR2 sequences are SGHRS and YFSETQ. Complete variable domain (other parts from reference TRBV5-1 and TRBJ2-7): KAGVTQTPRYLIKTRGQQVTLSCSPISGHRSVSWYQQTPGQGLQFLFEYFSETQRNKGNFPGRFSGRQFSNSRSEMNVSTLELGDSALYLCASSLGLAREQYFGPGTRLTVT.

In this sample, this clonotype turned up a few times. The CDR3 spells CSAVGSFNYGYTF. CDR3 coding DNA: TGCAGCGCAGTCGGCAGCTTTAACTATGGCTACACCTTC. The gene calls are TRBV29-1 and TRBJ1-2; the D is unclear. Trimming removed 7 bases at V and 1 base at J, with 13 bases between. This CDR3 comprises 13 residues. Per the germline V gene, CDR1 is SQVTM and CDR2 is ANQGSEA.